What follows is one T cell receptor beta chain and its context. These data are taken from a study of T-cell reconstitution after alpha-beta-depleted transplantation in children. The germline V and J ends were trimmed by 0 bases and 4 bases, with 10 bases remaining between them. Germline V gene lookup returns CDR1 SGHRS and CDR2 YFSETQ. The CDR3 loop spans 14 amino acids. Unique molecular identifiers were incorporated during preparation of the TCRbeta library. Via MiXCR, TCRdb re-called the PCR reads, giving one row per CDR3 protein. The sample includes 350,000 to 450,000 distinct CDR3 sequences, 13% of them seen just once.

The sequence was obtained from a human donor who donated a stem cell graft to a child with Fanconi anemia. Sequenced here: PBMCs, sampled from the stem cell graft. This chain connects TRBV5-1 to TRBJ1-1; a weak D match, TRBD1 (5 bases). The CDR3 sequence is CASSLEQGRTEAFF. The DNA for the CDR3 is TGCGCCAGCAGCTTGGAGCAGGGCCGCACTGAAGCTTTCTTT.